The T cell receptor beta chain under discussion was sequenced for a study of graft-versus-host responses after intestinal transplantation. Turning to the study itself: Each of the recipients got a multivisceral, liver-intestinal, or isolated intestinal transplant.

The CDR3 consists of 14 residues. Germline V gives CDR1 SGDLS, CDR2 YYNGEE. Trimming removed 0 bases from V and 4 bases from J, with 11 bases in between. On this clone itself: The antigen is undetermined.

Only in-frame clones appear in the TCRdb table, and some are missing; sequencing was by immunoSEQ multiplex PCR. The sample has around 100,000 clones; 85% to 95% are singletons. The study, taken as a whole, reports: Among circulating GvH clones, peak levels were associated with early post-transplant declines in HvG clones.

The receptor was derived from a human donor who was the organ donor for an intestinal transplant. Source: unstimulated CD8+ T cells sorted from spleen or lymph node cells, taken before transplant. The chain joins TRBV9 to TRBJ2-7; D possibly corresponds to TRBD2 (5 bases). In nucleotides, the CDR3 is TGTGCCAGCAGCGTAGGGGGAGCGGTGTACGAGCAGTACTTC. It encodes CASSVGGAVYEQYF.